Described below is a single TCR beta chain sequence and its context. Its antigen is not known. The germline V gene has CDR1 SEHNR and CDR2 FQNEAQ (reference sequence). The ends were cut back, 1 base at V and 5 bases at J, with 15 bases in the middle. The CDR3 has 16 amino acids. This specimen comes from a study of post-analysis software for immune sequencing data. Broader study findings: Co-batched samples clustered tightly together by F measure. Comparison of patients with controls showed five TRBV segments more frequent in patients, TRBV5-6, TRBV5-1 and TRBV20-1 among them.

TCR beta cDNA libraries had unique molecular identifiers. The source material, about 0.9 to 11 million T cells, gave rise to 500,000 or so cDNA molecules. TCRdb passed the PCR reads through MiXCR, listing each CDR3 protein once. This table has 750,000 to 950,000 distinct CDR3 sequences, around 50% appearing once. The clonotype was recovered from a girl aged 10-17 years with multiple sclerosis. The V gene is TRBV7-9, the J gene TRBJ2-1, with unresolved D. Sequencing was carried out using blood. The CDR3 reads CASSLDVRPRNNEQFF. Written as DNA, the CDR3 is TGTGCCAGCAGCTTAGATGTTCGTCCTAGGAACAATGAGCAGTTCTTC.